A selection of T cell receptor beta chains follows, all from one sample in a study of long-term antiretroviral therapy in people with HIV. Profiled with immunoSEQ multiplex PCR; TCRdb holds only in-frame clones, not every one. The sample consists of some 21,000 clones, about four fifths of them appearing once. Sample: unsorted PBMCs, taken 0.3 years after starting antiretroviral therapy. All receptors derive from a man between 50 and 59 years old with HIV. Both conserved end residues are part of each CDR3. The order of the fields is D gene, V gene, clone size, J gene, CDR3 protein, CDR3 DNA. A D gene is named only where the DNA matches it firmly. The size entry is marked missing in some rows and otherwise reads once, few, many or a size class.

>-|TRBV25-1|-|TRBJ1-5
CASSEGGVQPQHF
TGTGCCAGCAGTGAAGGGGGGGTTCAGCCCCAGCATTTT
>TRBD1|TRBV4-3|-|TRBJ2-1
CASSQDLPGQGNNEQFF
TGCGCCAGCAGCCAAGATTTGCCGGGACAGGGGAACAATGAGCAGTTCTTC
>TRBD2|TRBV27|once|TRBJ2-1
CASRSSGTPTRGNYNEQFF
TGTGCCAGCAGGTCCAGCGGGACCCCCACCCGCGGGAACTACAATGAGCAGTTCTTC
>-|TRBV7-9|-|TRBJ2-5
CAVTAPQETQYF
TGTGCCGTCACAGCCCCCCAAGAGACCCAGTACTTC
>-|TRBV21-1|-|TRBJ2-3
CASSTPYITSGGAMDTQYF
TGTGCCAGCAGCACCCCTTACATAACTAGCGGGGGGGCCATGGATACGCAGTATTTT
>-|TRBV14|-|TRBJ2-3
CASSQDWMGDTQYF
TGTGCCAGCAGCCAAGATTGGATGGGGGATACGCAGTATTTT
>-|TRBV2|few|TRBJ1-2
CASTHQGVKDGYTF
TGTGCCAGCACCCATCAAGGGGTGAAGGATGGCTACACCTTC
>TRBD1|TRBV19|-|TRBJ1-4
CASSPDREWAWLFF
TGTGCCAGTAGCCCTGACAGGGAGTGGGCCTGGCTGTTTTTT
>TRBD2|TRBV5-4|-|TRBJ2-1
CASSLELAGDDQFF
TGTGCCAGCAGCTTGGAACTAGCGGGAGACGATCAGTTCTTC
>TRBD2|TRBV10-3|-|TRBJ2-3
CAISVRSGGRDTQYF
TGTGCCATCAGCGTCAGGAGCGGGGGCCGGGATACGCAGTATTTT
>TRBD1|TRBV7-9|-|TRBJ1-3
CASSSWTGVFVSGNTIYF
TGTGCCAGCAGCTCGTGGACAGGGGTATTCGTTTCTGGAAACACCATATATTTT
>-|TRBV11-2|few|TRBJ1-5
CASSLRGGSNQPQHF
TGTGCCAGCAGCTTAAGGGGAGGGAGCAATCAGCCCCAGCATTTT
>TRBD1|TRBV4-1|-|TRBJ2-5
CASTVDRNRETQYF
TGCGCCAGCACCGTGGACAGGAATCGAGAGACCCAGTACTTC
>-|TRBV13|large|TRBJ2-7
CASSFRGGASYEQYF
TGTGCCAGCAGCTTCCGAGGGGGAGCCTCCTACGAGCAGTACTTC
>TRBD2|TRBV7-2|-|TRBJ2-1
CASSLGLAGGSLDNEQFF
TGTGCCAGCAGCTTAGGGCTAGCGGGAGGTTCTCTCGACAATGAGCAGTTCTTC
>-|TRBV9|-|TRBJ2-3
CASSAHGGDTQYF
TGTGCCAGCAGCGCCCATGGGGGGGATACGCAGTATTTT
>-|TRBV4-3|-|TRBJ1-5
CASSQTRERQPQHF
TGCGCCAGCAGCCAAACCCGGGAGCGTCAGCCCCAGCATTTT
>-|TRBV18|-|TRBJ2-7
CASSTDSKGAGSQYF
TGTGCCAGCTCTACGGACAGTAAAGGGGCGGGATCGCAGTACTTC
>TRBD1|TRBV4-3|-|TRBJ2-1
CASSQWDSAYDEQFF
TGCGCCAGCAGCCAATGGGACAGCGCCTACGATGAGCAGTTCTTC
>TRBD1|TRBV10-2|once|TRBJ1-5
CASSIGTVHRFNQPQHF
TGCGCCAGTTCTATCGGGACAGTCCACAGGTTCAATCAGCCCCAGCATTTT
>TRBD1|TRBV28|-|TRBJ2-1
CASSLLDRGGYNEQFF
TGTGCCAGCAGTTTACTCGACAGGGGTGGCTACAATGAGCAGTTCTTC
>-|TRBV9|-|TRBJ1-4
CASSVGRAGEKLFF
TGTGCCAGCAGCGTAGGCAGGGCTGGTGAAAAACTGTTTTTT
>-|TRBV19|-|TRBJ2-1
CASSTVSDEQFF
TGTGCCAGTAGTACTGTCTCCGATGAGCAGTTCTTC
>-|TRBV9|few|TRBJ1-2
CASSDPGGTDYGYTF
TGTGCCAGCAGCGATCCCGGGGGGACGGACTATGGCTACACCTTC
>TRBD1|TRBV27|-|TRBJ2-2
CASSLVARGLGELFF
TGTGCCAGCAGTTTAGTTGCCAGGGGGCTCGGGGAGCTGTTTTTT
>-|TRBV28|-|TRBJ1-6
CASSLPVGPYNSPLHF
TGTGCCAGCAGTTTGCCCGTTGGGCCCTATAATTCACCCCTCCACTTT
>-|TRBV28|-|TRBJ1-5
CASSFESNQPQHF
TGTGCCAGCAGTTTCGAGAGCAATCAGCCCCAGCATTTT
>-|TRBV7-2|once|TRBJ1-4
CASSPYREEDEKLFF
TGTGCCAGCAGCCCGTACAGGGAAGAGGATGAAAAACTGTTTTTT
>-|TRBV14|-|TRBJ2-7
CASSQVPGDYEQYF
TGTGCCAGCAGCCAAGTCCCCGGGGACTACGAGCAGTACTTC
>-|TRBV6-1|-|TRBJ2-2
CASSEEFAGELFF
TGTGCCAGCAGTGAAGAGTTCGCCGGGGAGCTGTTTTTT
>TRBD2|TRBV27|-|TRBJ2-2
CASSLRGGRNTGELFF
TGTGCCAGCAGTTTGCGGGGGGGGAGGAACACCGGGGAGCTGTTTTTT
>TRBD1|TRBV5-8|-|TRBJ1-5
CASSFGPGQVQHF
TGTGCCAGCAGCTTCGGACCCGGACAGGTCCAGCATTTT
>TRBD1|TRBV30|-|TRBJ1-3
CACTQGGRLNTIYF
TGTGCCTGTACCCAGGGGGGGCGGCTAAACACCATATATTTT
>TRBD1|TRBV7-2|-|TRBJ2-3
CASSTTGGSTDTQYF
TGTGCCAGCAGTACCACAGGGGGGAGCACAGATACGCAGTATTTT
>TRBD1|TRBV28|few|TRBJ2-1
CASSSNRGDEQFF
TGTGCCAGCAGTTCGAACAGGGGTGATGAGCAGTTCTTC
>-|TRBV4-3|-|TRBJ2-7
CASSQDTDTYEQYF
TGCGCCAGCAGCCAAGATACGGACACCTACGAGCAGTACTTC
>-|TRBV28|-|TRBJ1-1
CASSLLGLWGLNTEAFF
TGTGCCAGCAGTTTATTAGGGCTTTGGGGTTTGAACACTGAAGCTTTCTTT
>TRBD2|TRBV4-1|-|TRBJ2-3
CASSQREGYTDTQYF
TGCGCCAGCAGCCAGCGGGAGGGGTACACAGATACGCAGTATTTT
>-|TRBV6-4|-|TRBJ1-2
CASSDGNRNYGYTF
TGTGCCAGCAGTGACGGTAACCGTAACTATGGCTACACCTTC
>-|TRBV2|-|TRBJ2-7
CASKPGYYEQYF
TGTGCCAGCAAACCAGGCTACTACGAGCAGTACTTC
>TRBD1|TRBV6-4|medium-sized|TRBJ1-1
CASSRQGGDTEAFF
TGTGCCAGCAGCCGACAGGGAGGGGACACTGAAGCTTTCTTT
>-|TRBV28|-|TRBJ2-7
CASSLARRQIYEQYF
TGTGCCAGCAGTTTAGCTCGTCGGCAGATCTACGAGCAGTACTTC
>-|TRBV7-2|-|TRBJ1-5
CASSLSTGYNQPQHF
TGTGCCAGCAGCTTATCAACAGGGTACAATCAGCCCCAGCATTTT
>-|TRBV7-2|-|TRBJ1-5
CASSFGFGQPQHF
TGTGCCAGCAGCTTTGGATTTGGACAGCCCCAGCATTTT
>-|TRBV5-1|-|TRBJ1-5
CASSPGLLDSNQPQHF
TGCGCCAGCAGCCCCGGACTGTTGGATAGCAATCAGCCCCAGCATTTT
>-|TRBV7-8|once|TRBJ2-5
CASSWTESQETQYF
TGTGCCAGCAGCTGGACAGAAAGCCAAGAGACCCAGTACTTC
>TRBD1|TRBV7-9|-|TRBJ2-1
CASSSDRVLGNEQFF
TGTGCCAGCAGCTCGGACAGGGTCTTGGGCAATGAGCAGTTCTTC
>TRBD2|TRBV5-5|few|TRBJ2-1
CASSLWVAGGNEQFF
TGTGCCAGCAGCTTGTGGGTAGCGGGAGGGAATGAGCAGTTCTTC